The following is a T cell receptor (beta chain) sequence with its context. The antigen is not known. This sample was taken from a study of cytomegalovirus exposure and HLA in healthy donors. PCR used 60 Vbeta primers and 13 Jbeta primers. Only in-frame clones appear in the TCRdb table, and some are missing; sequencing was by immunoSEQ multiplex PCR. The sample records approximately 93,000 clones, about four fifths being singletons. Whole-study findings and limits: Researchers counted 150 to 200 TCR beta chains as cytomegalovirus-associated. An analysis done earlier found most TCR beta V segments productive about 87% or about 30% of the time.

The receptor was isolated from a woman aged 40 to 49 in good health and CMV-seronegative. Sample: PBMCs.

The CDR3 protein is CASSLFEGTSPLHF. In DNA form, the CDR3 reads TGTGCCAGCAGCCTGTTTGAGGGAACTTCACCCCTCCACTTT. The rearrangement joins TRBV14 to TRBJ1-6; D gene ambiguous. This CDR3 spans 14 amino acids. V was trimmed by 4 bases and J by 9 bases, leaving 13 bases between them. The germline V gene encodes CDR1 SGHDN and CDR2 FVKESK.